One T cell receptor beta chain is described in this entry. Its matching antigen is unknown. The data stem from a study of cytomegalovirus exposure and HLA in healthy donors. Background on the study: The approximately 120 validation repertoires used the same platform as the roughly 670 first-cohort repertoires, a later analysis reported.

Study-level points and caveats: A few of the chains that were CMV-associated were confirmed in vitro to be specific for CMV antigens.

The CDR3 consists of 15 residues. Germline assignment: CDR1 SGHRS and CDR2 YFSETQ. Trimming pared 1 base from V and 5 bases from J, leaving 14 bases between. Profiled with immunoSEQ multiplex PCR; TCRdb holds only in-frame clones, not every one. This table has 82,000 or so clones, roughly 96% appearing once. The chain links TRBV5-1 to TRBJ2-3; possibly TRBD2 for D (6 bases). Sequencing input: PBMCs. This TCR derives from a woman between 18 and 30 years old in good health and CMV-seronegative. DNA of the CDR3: TGCGCCAGCAGCTTGACCCGGGCCGGGGGAGATACGCAGTATTTT. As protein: CASSLTRAGGDTQYF.